These 3 T cell receptor beta chains were all obtained from the same sample, sequenced in a study of blood T cell repertoires in COVID-19. Using immunoSEQ multiplex PCR, the repertoire was profiled, and TCRdb retains in-frame clones only, with some absent. The sample yields roughly 110,000 clones, 84% seen once. Sequencing was performed on peripheral blood. The receptor source for this set is a woman between 35 and 50 years old with acute or convalescent COVID-19.

The genes are TRBV4-2 and TRBJ1-2, with TRBD1 matching over 10 bases. Germline V gives CDR1 LGHNA, CDR2 YNFKEQ. CDR3 size: 15 residues. J was trimmed by 8 bases and V by 2 bases; bases with no gene match: 8. This CDR3 reads CASSQMGQGTRGYTF. The DNA of the CDR3 is TGTGCCAGCAGCCAAATGGGACAGGGGACAAGGGGCTACACCTTC.

The CDR3 nucleotides are TGCGCCAGCAGTCCGAGCCAGGGCACCTTTCTATTTGGCTACACCTTC. Amino acids: CASSPSQGTFLFGYTF. The chain carries TRBV5-1 and TRBJ1-2; a weak D match, TRBD1 (5 bases). V was shortened by 5 bases and J by 7 bases, with 24 bases between the two germline ends. The CDR3 has 16 amino acids. Germline values: CDR1 SGHRS, CDR2 YFSETQ.

V usage is TRBV18 and J usage is TRBJ2-3; no clear D gene. This CDR3 has 15 residues. V was shortened by 1 base and J by 2 bases, with 10 bases between the two germline ends. Germline V gene lookup returns CDR1 KGHSH and CDR2 LQKENI. CDR3 bases: TGTGCCAGCTCACCACGGGCCAGTATCACAGATACGCAGTATTTT. Translated: CASSPRASITDTQYF.